Listed below are T cell receptor beta chains from one sample, sequenced in a study of shared clonotypes between healthy human individuals. The table came from immunoSEQ multiplex PCR; TCRdb's copy has only in-frame clones and leaves some out. This table has some 2,100,000 clones, 85% to 95% appearing once. The sequencing sample was made of naive CD8+ T cells from PBMCs. These receptors were obtained from a man between 18 and 35 years old in good health. Some clones in this sample may be carry-over from other donors' samples. Both conserved end residues are part of each CDR3. A D gene is named only where the DNA matches it firmly. Clone size, where shown, is once, few, many, or a class for clones that have expanded.

clone_size	j_call	v_call	d_call	cdr3_nt	cdr3_aa
-	TRBJ2-7	TRBV7-2	-	TGTGCCAGCAGCTTAACCGGCGCCGAGCAGTACTTC	CASSLTGAEQYF
once	TRBJ2-3	TRBV6-6	-	TGTGCCAGCAGTCCCACGACCAGCGACGGGGCAGATACGCAGTATTTT	CASSPTTSDGADTQYF
-	TRBJ2-7	TRBV7-9	TRBD2	TGTGCCAGCAGCCCTAGCGGGGGCTCCTCCTACGAGCAGTACTTC	CASSPSGGSSYEQYF
once	TRBJ2-1	TRBV15	TRBD1	TGTGCCACCAGCAGCCACAGGGGGCCGTACGATGAGCAGTTCTTC	CATSSHRGPYDEQFF
once	TRBJ2-5	TRBV14	TRBD2	TGTGCCAGCAGCCAAGTAGCGGGAGGGGCAGAGACCCAGTACTTC	CASSQVAGGAETQYF
-	TRBJ2-3	TRBV29-1	-	TGCAGCGTACTTCTTAGCACAGATACGCAGTATTTT	CSVLLSTDTQYF
-	TRBJ2-1	TRBV27	TRBD1	TGTGCCAGCAGTTTATTATTCTGGGACAGGGCCAATGAGCAGTTCTTC	CASSLLFWDRANEQFF
-	TRBJ1-1	TRBV7-9	-	TGTGCCAGCAGACAACTGGACGGGAGGAACACTGAAGCTTTCTTT	CASRQLDGRNTEAFF
-	TRBJ1-1	TRBV6-6	-	TGTGCCAGCAGTTATTTGGGGTGGGGTGCTTTCTTT	CASSYLGWGAFF
-	TRBJ2-2	TRBV29-1	TRBD2	TGCAGCGTTGAGTCGGCTAGCGGCTTGAACACCGGGGAGCTGTTTTTT	CSVESASGLNTGELFF
-	TRBJ2-1	TRBV14	-	TGTGCCAGCAGCCATCTCCGGACCAGATTGGTGGGTGAGCAGTTCTTC	CASSHLRTRLVGEQFF
-	TRBJ2-2	TRBV28	-	TGTGCCAGCAGTCTGGACACCGGGGAGCTGTTTTTT	CASSLDTGELFF
-	TRBJ2-1	TRBV13	TRBD1	TGTGCCAGCAGCGAACGAGGACAGGGCCATCATGAGCAGTTCTTC	CASSERGQGHHEQFF
-	TRBJ2-2	TRBV29-1	TRBD2	TGCAGCGCTGCGGGGGGCACCGGGGAGCTGTTTTTT	CSAAGGTGELFF
-	TRBJ2-4	TRBV27	-	TGTGCCAGCAGTCCGTCAGGGGAGGGGAGAAACATTCAGTACTTC	CASSPSGEGRNIQYF
-	TRBJ2-7	TRBV27	TRBD1	TGTGCCAGCAGGACGATCGGGACAGGGCATTACGAGCAGTACTTC	CASRTIGTGHYEQYF
-	TRBJ2-5	TRBV7-9	-	TGTGCCAGCAGCACCGGACTTCGCGCGGAGACCCAGTACTTC	CASSTGLRAETQYF
-	TRBJ1-2	TRBV27	TRBD1	TGTGCCAGCAGCCGACAGGGAAACTATGGCTACACCTTC	CASSRQGNYGYTF
-	TRBJ1-4	TRBV15	-	TGTGCCACCAGCAGCCCCCGGGAGGGTGAAAAACTGTTTTTT	CATSSPREGEKLFF
-	TRBJ2-1	TRBV7-6	TRBD2	TGTGCCAGCAGCTTAAGCGGGAGGTCCTACAATGAGCAGTTCTTC	CASSLSGRSYNEQFF
-	TRBJ1-2	TRBV18	TRBD1	TGTGCCAGCTCGGGTGCTGATGGACAGGGCTTTAATGGCTACACCTTC	CASSGADGQGFNGYTF
-	TRBJ2-5	TRBV4-1	-	TGCGCCAGCAGCCCCGGCGGTGAGAGGGAAGGGGAGACCCAGTACTTC	CASSPGGEREGETQYF
-	TRBJ2-1	TRBV7-3	TRBD1	TGTGCCAGCAGCTACCCGGGACAGGTGCCCCTCAATGAGCAGTTCTTC	CASSYPGQVPLNEQFF
-	TRBJ2-5	TRBV7-6	TRBD1	TGTGCCAGCAGCATGAGGGACAGTGGGACGGAGACCCAGTACTTC	CASSMRDSGTETQYF
once	TRBJ2-1	TRBV6-6	TRBD2	TGTGCCAGCAGCGGCCCTGAACTAGCGGGGTACAATGAGCAGTTCTTC	CASSGPELAGYNEQFF
-	TRBJ2-3	TRBV28	-	TGTGCCAGCAGTTTAGCTTATAGCACAGATACGCAGTATTTT	CASSLAYSTDTQYF
few	TRBJ1-1	TRBV29-1	-	TGCAGCGTTGAAGATCGGGTGATTACTGAAGCTTTCTTT	CSVEDRVITEAFF
-	TRBJ2-2	TRBV27	TRBD2	TGTGCCAGCAGTTCCCTAGCGGGCACCGGGGAGCTGTTTTTT	CASSSLAGTGELFF
-	TRBJ2-7	TRBV9	TRBD1	TGTGCCAGCAGCGTAGCAGGGGACAGGGCCTACGAGCAGTACTTC	CASSVAGDRAYEQYF